A selection of T cell receptor beta chains follows, all from one sample in a study of OX40 agonist ivuxolimab in advanced cancers. The method was immunoSEQ multiplex PCR; TCRdb's version includes in-frame clones alone and lacks a portion of them. The sample has 80,000 or so clones; 80% to 95% are singletons. Sequenced material: CD4+ or CD8+ T cells sorted from blood, taken in a trial of the OX40 agonist ivuxolimab. These receptors came from an adult with an advanced solid tumor such as melanoma, head and neck, liver or kidney cancer. Both conserved end residues are part of each CDR3. D genes are given only for firm matches. The listing skips clone size in some rows; elsewhere it reads once, few, many or a size class.

J,V,D,size,CDR3,DNA
TRBJ1-3,TRBV4-2,-,-,CASSPAGGGAQYTIYF,TGTGCCAGCAGCCCCGCCGGGGGAGGGGCGCAGTACACCATATATTTT
TRBJ2-3,TRBV5-1,-,once,CASSLAPQGYGGDTQYF,TGCGCCAGCAGCTTGGCCCCACAGGGATACGGGGGGGATACGCAGTATTTT
TRBJ2-7,TRBV5-4,TRBD1,-,CASSRDRRYEQYF,TGTGCCAGCAGCCGGGACAGGAGGTACGAGCAGTACTTC
TRBJ2-6,TRBV28,-,-,CASSTQLSGANVLTF,TGTGCCAGCAGCACACAACTATCTGGGGCCAACGTCCTGACTTTC
TRBJ2-6,TRBV7-9,-,-,CASSLGVVRANVLTF,TGTGCCAGCAGCTTAGGGGTGGTTAGGGCCAACGTCCTGACTTTC
TRBJ2-1,TRBV7-3,TRBD2,few,CASSFSGGQDNEQFF,TGTGCCAGCAGCTTTAGCGGGGGACAAGACAATGAGCAGTTCTTC
TRBJ1-5,TRBV6-1,-,-,CASSVRGDTSNQPQHF,TGTGCCAGCAGTGTCAGAGGGGATACTAGCAATCAGCCCCAGCATTTT
TRBJ2-5,TRBV19,-,-,CASTLRARGETQYF,TGTGCCAGTACTCTACGGGCCCGAGGTGAGACCCAGTACTTC
TRBJ2-7,TRBV28,-,once,CASSRGPYEQYF,TGTGCCAGCAGCAGGGGTCCCTACGAGCAGTACTTC
TRBJ2-1,TRBV4-2,TRBD2,-,CASSQRLAGVYEQFF,TGTGCCAGCAGCCAACGACTAGCGGGAGTGTATGAGCAGTTCTTC
TRBJ1-1,TRBV7-7,-,-,CASSLGAGTEAFF,TGTGCCAGCAGCTTAGGGGCCGGGACAGAAGCTTTCTTT
TRBJ2-2,TRBV10-3,TRBD2,few,CATSRLADTGELFF,TGTGCCACTTCCAGACTAGCGGACACCGGGGAGCTGTTTTTT
TRBJ1-3,TRBV18,TRBD1,-,CASSPPPTGYTIYF,TGTGCCAGCTCACCACCCCCGACAGGGTACACCATATATTTT
TRBJ1-6,TRBV30,-,-,CAWSVGVLIGTLHF,TGTGCCTGGAGTGTTGGGGTTCTAATTGGTACCCTCCACTTT
TRBJ2-7,TRBV11-2,-,-,CASSLVAGMGGEQYF,TGTGCCAGCAGCTTAGTGGCAGGGATGGGGGGCGAGCAGTACTTC
TRBJ2-7,TRBV5-4,-,once,CASSLAGGRVPYF,TGTGCCAGCAGCTTGGCCGGGGGGCGAGTCCCGTACTTC
TRBJ2-7,TRBV28,TRBD1,-,CAINTGGRDEQYF,TGTGCCATCAACACAGGGGGTAGAGACGAGCAGTACTTC
TRBJ2-1,TRBV25-1,TRBD1,-,CASRAGQGLREQFF,TGTGCCAGCAGGGCGGGACAGGGGTTACGGGAGCAGTTCTTC
TRBJ2-4,TRBV19,-,-,CASSPQDAPFQYF,TGTGCCAGTAGTCCCCAGGACGCCCCATTTCAGTACTTC
TRBJ1-4,TRBV28,-,-,CASSDHTGGNEKLFF,TGTGCCAGCAGCGATCATACAGGAGGTAATGAAAAACTGTTTTTT
TRBJ1-2,TRBV5-1,-,once,CASSPGRKYGYTF,TGCGCCAGCAGCCCCGGACGGAAATATGGCTACACCTTC
TRBJ2-1,TRBV6-6,TRBD2,-,CASSLLAGGYNEQFF,TGTGCCAGCAGTTTACTAGCGGGGGGATACAATGAGCAGTTCTTC
TRBJ1-5,TRBV28,TRBD1,-,CASSLDRARSNQPQHF,TGTGCCAGCAGTTTAGACAGGGCCCGCAGCAATCAGCCCCAGCATTTT
TRBJ1-4,TRBV4-1,-,few,CASSQDRSKGTNEKLFF,TGCGCCAGCAGCCAAGATCGCTCCAAGGGCACTAATGAAAAACTGTTTTTT
TRBJ1-2,TRBV6-5,-,-,CASSEFRQSGYTF,TGTGCCAGCAGTGAATTCCGACAGAGTGGCTACACCTTC
TRBJ2-7,TRBV19,TRBD2,once,CASSIAGGTSYEQYF,TGTGCCAGTAGTATCGCGGGGGGGACCTCCTACGAGCAGTACTTC
TRBJ1-1,TRBV6-1,-,-,CASSEYTVNTEAFF,TGTGCCAGCAGTGAGTATACGGTGAACACTGAAGCTTTCTTT
TRBJ1-2,TRBV27,TRBD1,-,CASSLDPPGGDGYTF,TGTGCCAGCAGTTTAGATCCCCCAGGGGGCGACGGCTACACCTTC
TRBJ1-4,TRBV7-9,-,-,CASETTNEKLFF,TGTGCCAGCGAGACAACTAATGAAAAACTGTTTTTT
TRBJ2-1,TRBV29-1,-,-,CSVVRERWNEQFF,TGCAGCGTTGTCCGGGAGCGTTGGAATGAGCAGTTCTTC
TRBJ1-2,TRBV6-6,TRBD1,-,CASSYSRDRAYGYTF,TGTGCCAGCAGTTACTCTCGGGACAGGGCCTATGGCTACACCTTC
TRBJ2-6,TRBV19,-,-,CASSLGTDQFSGANVLTF,TGTGCCAGTAGTCTCGGGACCGACCAATTCTCTGGGGCCAACGTCCTGACTTTC
TRBJ2-7,TRBV5-1,TRBD1,-,CASAAGTVTYEQYF,TGCGCCAGCGCGGCCGGGACAGTCACCTACGAGCAGTACTTC
TRBJ2-7,TRBV5-1,TRBD2,-,CASSPGTIAYEQYF,TGCGCCAGCAGCCCTGGGACTATCGCCTACGAGCAGTACTTC
TRBJ2-7,TRBV2,TRBD1,-,CASTRGPTYEQYF,TGTGCCAGCACGAGGGGGCCCACCTACGAGCAGTACTTC
TRBJ1-1,TRBV6-5,TRBD1,-,CASRETRDSEAFF,TGTGCCAGCAGGGAAACCCGGGACAGTGAAGCTTTCTTT
TRBJ1-2,TRBV29-1,-,once,CTTGGGSNYGYTF,TGCACTACCGGGGGGGGCAGTAACTATGGCTACACCTTC